This T cell receptor beta chain was identified during a study of identical twins. TCRdb processed the 5' RACE reads anew with MiXCR; each CDR3 protein has one entry. The repertoire holds hundreds of thousands of distinct CDR3 sequences, with about 18% as singletons. This clonotype has a count of ten or more. CDR3 length: 17 amino acids. In addition, the sample was reused for a study of T cells expressing NK-cell markers. That investigation notes: HCMV specificity of the expanded NKG2C+ T cell clones was not established.

The source of this sequence is a woman aged 18-29 years in good health. Sequencing input: PBMCs. J is TRBJ1-5 and V is TRBV21-1. TRBV21-1 is reported as a pseudogene. The CDR3 is CASSNRAQTPGNQPQHF. In DNA form, the CDR3 reads TGTGCCAGCAGCAATCGGGCCCAGACACCGGGCAATCAGCCCCAGCATTTT.